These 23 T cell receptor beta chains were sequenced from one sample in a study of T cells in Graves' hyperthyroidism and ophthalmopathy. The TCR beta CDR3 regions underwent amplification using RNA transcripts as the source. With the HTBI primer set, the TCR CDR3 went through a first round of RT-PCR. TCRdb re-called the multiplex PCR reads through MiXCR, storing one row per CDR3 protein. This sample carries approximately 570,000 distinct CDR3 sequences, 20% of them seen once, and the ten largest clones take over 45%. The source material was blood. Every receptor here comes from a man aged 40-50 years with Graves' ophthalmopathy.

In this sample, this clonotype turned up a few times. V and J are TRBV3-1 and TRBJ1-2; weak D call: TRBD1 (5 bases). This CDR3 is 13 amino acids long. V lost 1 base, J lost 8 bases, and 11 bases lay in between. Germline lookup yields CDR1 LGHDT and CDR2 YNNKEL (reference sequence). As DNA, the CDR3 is TGTGCCAGCAGCCAAGCGGCAGGGAAAGGCTACACCTTC. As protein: CASSQAAGKGYTF.

CDR3 protein: CASSFSPGTSATNEQFF. The CDR3 DNA follows: TGTGCCAGCAGCTTCTCCCCCGGGACTAGCGCAACCAATGAGCAGTTCTTC. The V and J genes are TRBV7-2 and TRBJ2-1; 10 bases are shared with TRBD2. The CDR3 length is 17 residues. The V segment lost 3 bases and the J segment 6 bases; nucleotides outside the gene matches: 11. Germline CDR1 SGHTA, CDR2 FQGNSA.

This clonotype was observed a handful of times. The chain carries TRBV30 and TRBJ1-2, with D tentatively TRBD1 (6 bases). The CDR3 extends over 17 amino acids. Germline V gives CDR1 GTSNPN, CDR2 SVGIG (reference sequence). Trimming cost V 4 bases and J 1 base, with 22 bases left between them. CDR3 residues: CAWTFRGQYSYNYGYTF. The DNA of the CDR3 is TGTGCCTGGACCTTCCGAGGACAGTACTCCTATAACTATGGCTACACCTTC.

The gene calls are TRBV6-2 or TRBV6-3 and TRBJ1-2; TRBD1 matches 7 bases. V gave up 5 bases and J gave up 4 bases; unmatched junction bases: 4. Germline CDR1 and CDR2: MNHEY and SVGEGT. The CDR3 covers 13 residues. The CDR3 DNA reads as TGTGCCAGCAGTACGACAGGGCCCTATGGCTACACCTTC. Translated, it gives CASSTTGPYGYTF.

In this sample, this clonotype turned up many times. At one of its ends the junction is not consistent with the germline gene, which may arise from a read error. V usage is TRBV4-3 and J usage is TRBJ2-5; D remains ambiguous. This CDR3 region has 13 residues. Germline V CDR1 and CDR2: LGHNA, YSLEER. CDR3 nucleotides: TGCGCCAGCAGCCAAGATGGCACGGCGCTACCCAACTTC. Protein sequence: CASSQDGTALPNF.

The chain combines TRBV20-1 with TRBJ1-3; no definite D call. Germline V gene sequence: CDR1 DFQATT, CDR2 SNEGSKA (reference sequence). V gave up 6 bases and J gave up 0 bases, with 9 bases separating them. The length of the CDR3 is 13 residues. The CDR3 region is CSAGGYSGNTIYF. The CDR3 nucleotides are TGCAGTGCAGGCGGCTACTCTGGAAACACCATATATTTT.

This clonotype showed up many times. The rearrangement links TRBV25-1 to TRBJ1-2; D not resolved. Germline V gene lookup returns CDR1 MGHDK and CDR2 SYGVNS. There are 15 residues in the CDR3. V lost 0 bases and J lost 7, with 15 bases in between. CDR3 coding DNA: TGTGCCAGCAGTGAATATACCGCCGGCTGGCTTGGCTACACCTTC. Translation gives CASSEYTAGWLGYTF.

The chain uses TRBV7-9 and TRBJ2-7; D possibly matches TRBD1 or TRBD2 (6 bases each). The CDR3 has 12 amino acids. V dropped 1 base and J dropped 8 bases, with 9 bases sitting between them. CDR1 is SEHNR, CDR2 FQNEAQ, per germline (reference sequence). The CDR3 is CASSLVGGQQYF. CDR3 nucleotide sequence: TGTGCCAGCAGCTTAGTGGGGGGCCAGCAGTACTTC.

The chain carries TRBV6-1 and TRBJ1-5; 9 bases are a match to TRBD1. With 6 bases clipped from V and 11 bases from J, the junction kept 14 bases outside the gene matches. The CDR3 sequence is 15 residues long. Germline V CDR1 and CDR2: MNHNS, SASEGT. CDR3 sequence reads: CASRPLGTGNQSQHF. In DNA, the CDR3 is TGTGCCAGCAGGCCACTCGGGACAGGGAACCAGTCCCAGCATTTT.

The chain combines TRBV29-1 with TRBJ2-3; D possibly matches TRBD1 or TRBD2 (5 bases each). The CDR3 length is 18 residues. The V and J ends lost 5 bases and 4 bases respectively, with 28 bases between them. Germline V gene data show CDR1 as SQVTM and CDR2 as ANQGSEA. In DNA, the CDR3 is TGCAGCGTTCCTGGGGGTCTCCGGGGCCCGTTCGCCCCAGATACGCAGTATTTT. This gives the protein CSVPGGLRGPFAPDTQYF.

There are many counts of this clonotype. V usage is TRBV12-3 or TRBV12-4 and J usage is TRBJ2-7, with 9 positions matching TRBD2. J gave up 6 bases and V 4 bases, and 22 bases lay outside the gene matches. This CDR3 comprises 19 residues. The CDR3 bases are TGTGCCAGCAGTTCCTCCCGGGGAGTAGCGGGAGACGCCCCTGGCGAGCAGTACTTC. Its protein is CASSSSRGVAGDAPGEQYF.

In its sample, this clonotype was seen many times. CDR3 nucleotides: TGTGCCAGCACCCGGCCACAGTCGAGCTCCTACGAGCAGTACTTC. As protein: CASTRPQSSSYEQYF. This chain links TRBV28 with TRBJ2-7; D gene ambiguous. Deletions cut 7 bases from V and 0 bases from J, with 16 bases between. CDR3 length: 15 residues. The germline V gene encodes CDR1 MDHEN and CDR2 SYDVKM.

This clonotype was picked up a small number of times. CDR3 sequence: CASSPGRGQGREKLFF. In DNA, the CDR3 is TGTGCCAGCAGTCCCGGGAGGGGACAGGGTCGCGAAAAACTGTTTTTT. The rearrangement uses TRBV28 and TRBJ1-4, with 9 bases aligning to TRBD1. The junction had 12 bases not matched to a gene; V was cut back by 5 bases and J by 8 bases. The CDR3 has 16 amino acids. Per germline, CDR1 MDHEN and CDR2 SYDVKM.

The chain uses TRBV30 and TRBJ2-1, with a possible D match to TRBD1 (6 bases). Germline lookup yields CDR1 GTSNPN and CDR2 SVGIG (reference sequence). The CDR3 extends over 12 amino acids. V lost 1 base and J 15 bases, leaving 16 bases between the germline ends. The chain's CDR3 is CAWSASRTGWFF. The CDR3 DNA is TGTGCCTGGAGTGCATCCCGAACAGGGTGGTTCTTC. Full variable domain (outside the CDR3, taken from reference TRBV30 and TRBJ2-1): SQTIHQWPATLVQPVGSPLSLECTVEGTSNPNLYWYRQAAGRGLQLLFYSVGIGQISSEVPQNLSASRPQDRQFILSSKKLLLSDSGFYLCAWSASRTGWFFGPGTRLTVL.

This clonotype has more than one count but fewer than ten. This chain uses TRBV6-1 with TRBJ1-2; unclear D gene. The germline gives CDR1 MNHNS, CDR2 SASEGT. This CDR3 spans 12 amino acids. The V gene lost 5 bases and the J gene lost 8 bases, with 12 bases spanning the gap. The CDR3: CASSLETVGYTF. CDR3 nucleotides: TGTGCCAGCAGTCTTGAGACGGTCGGCTACACCTTC.

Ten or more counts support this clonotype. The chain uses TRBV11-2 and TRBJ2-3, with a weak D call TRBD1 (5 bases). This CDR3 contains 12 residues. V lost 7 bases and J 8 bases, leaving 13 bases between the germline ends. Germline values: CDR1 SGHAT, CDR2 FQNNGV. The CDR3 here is CASIGRGGTQYF. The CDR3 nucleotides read TGTGCCAGCATCGGAAGGGGTGGTACGCAGTATTTT.

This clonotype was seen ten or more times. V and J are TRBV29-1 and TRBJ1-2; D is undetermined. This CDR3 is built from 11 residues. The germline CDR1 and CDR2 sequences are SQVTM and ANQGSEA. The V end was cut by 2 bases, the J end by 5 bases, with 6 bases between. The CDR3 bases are TGCAGCGTTGAAAGGGATTATGGCTACACCTTC. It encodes CSVERDYGYTF.

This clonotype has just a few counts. As DNA, the CDR3 is TGTGCCAGCAGTGAAGGGGGGCGGGGGTCAGATACGCAGTATTTT. Translating gives CASSEGGRGSDTQYF. The chain recombines TRBV2 with TRBJ2-3; weak D call: TRBD2 (7 bases). The CDR3 totals 15 residues. Germline assignment: CDR1 SNHLY and CDR2 FYNNEI. The V gene lost 1 base and the J gene lost 4 bases, with 12 bases spanning the gap.

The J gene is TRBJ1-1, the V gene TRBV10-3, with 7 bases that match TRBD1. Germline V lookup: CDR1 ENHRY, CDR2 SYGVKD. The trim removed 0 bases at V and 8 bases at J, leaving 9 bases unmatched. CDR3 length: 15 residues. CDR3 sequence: CAISESSAGGVEAFF. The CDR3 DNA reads TGTGCCATCAGTGAGTCGTCTGCAGGGGGGGTAGAAGCTTTCTTT.

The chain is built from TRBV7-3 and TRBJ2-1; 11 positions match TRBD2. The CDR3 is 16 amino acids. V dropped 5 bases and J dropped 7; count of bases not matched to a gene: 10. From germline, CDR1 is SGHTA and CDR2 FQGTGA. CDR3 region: CASSPQLAGEENEQFF. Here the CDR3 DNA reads TGTGCCAGCAGCCCCCAACTAGCGGGAGAGGAAAATGAGCAGTTCTTC.

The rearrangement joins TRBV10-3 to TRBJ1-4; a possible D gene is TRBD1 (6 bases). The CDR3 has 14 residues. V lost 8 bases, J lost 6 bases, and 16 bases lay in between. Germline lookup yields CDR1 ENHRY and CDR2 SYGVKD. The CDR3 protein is CAIGKQGGDEKLFF. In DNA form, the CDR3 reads TGTGCCATCGGAAAACAGGGAGGAGATGAAAAACTGTTTTTT.

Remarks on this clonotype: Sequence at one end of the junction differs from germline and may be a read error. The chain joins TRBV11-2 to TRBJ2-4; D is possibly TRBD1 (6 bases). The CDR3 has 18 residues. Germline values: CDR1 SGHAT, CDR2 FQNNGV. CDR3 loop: CASSPPPGQRIAKTIQYF. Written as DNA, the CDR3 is TGTGCCAGCTCACCACCTCCCGGACAGCGAATAGCCAAAACCATTCAGTACTTC.

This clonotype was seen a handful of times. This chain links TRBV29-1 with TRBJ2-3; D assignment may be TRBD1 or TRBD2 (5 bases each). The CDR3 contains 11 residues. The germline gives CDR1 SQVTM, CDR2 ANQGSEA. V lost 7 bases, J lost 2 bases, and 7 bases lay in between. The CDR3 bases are TGCAGCGGGGGGTCCACAGATACGCAGTATTTT. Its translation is CSGGSTDTQYF.